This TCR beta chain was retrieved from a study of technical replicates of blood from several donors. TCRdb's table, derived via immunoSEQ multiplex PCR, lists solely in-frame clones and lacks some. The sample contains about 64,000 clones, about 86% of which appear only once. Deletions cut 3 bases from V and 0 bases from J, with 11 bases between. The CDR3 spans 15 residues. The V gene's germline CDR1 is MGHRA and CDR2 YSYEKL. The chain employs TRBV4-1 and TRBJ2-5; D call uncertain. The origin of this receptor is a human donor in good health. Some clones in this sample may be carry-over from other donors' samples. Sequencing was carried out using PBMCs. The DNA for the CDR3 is TGCGCCAGCAGCCAGGTAGCCGGAAACCAAGAGACCCAGTACTTC. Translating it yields CASSQVAGNQETQYF.